Listed below are T cell receptor beta chains from one sample, sequenced in a study of shared clonotypes between healthy human individuals. Generated by immunoSEQ multiplex PCR, the TCRdb table keeps only in-frame clones and is missing some. The sample records about 1 million clones, roughly 80% being singletons. Sequenced input: memory CD4+ T cells sorted from blood. These TCRs come from a man between 18 and 29 years old in good health. CDR3s leave out the opening cysteine and the closing phenylalanine or tryptophan. Fields, in order: CDR3 protein, V gene.

CDR3: ASSPWEASYNEQF
V: TRBV5-1

CDR3: ASSFRQNTGELF
V: TRBV5-1

CDR3: ASSPQRGFYEQY
V: TRBV7-2

CDR3: ASSPFLGSNQPQH
V: TRBV6-5

CDR3: ASSYQGSSVSGEQY
V: TRBV7-2

CDR3: ASSRSGQGIGNTGELF
V: TRBV18

CDR3: ASSKGLADTGELF
V: TRBV5-4

CDR3: ASSLQGANT
V: TRBV28

CDR3: ASSLSWVKPGGTEAF
V: TRBV27

CDR3: ASSFWLAGGTQY
V: TRBV27

CDR3: ASSPSPTGVEAF
V: TRBV6-1

CDR3: ASSRGPSWTGGYT
V: TRBV19

CDR3: ASYAERSTDTQY
V: TRBV5-1

CDR3: ASSLDYTSYEQY
V: TRBV7-2

CDR3: ASSLVAGSYEQY
V: TRBV5-6

CDR3: ASSPKTGGNSPLH
V: TRBV18

CDR3: ASSLRLAGVSNGELF
V: TRBV7-2

CDR3: ASSPTVVPGNTIY
V: TRBV7-2

CDR3: ASSSRLTNEQF
V: TRBV11-3

CDR3: ASADRGNTEAF
V: TRBV12-5

CDR3: AWRELEAF
V: TRBV30

CDR3: ASSLPTGYSPLH
V: TRBV5-6

CDR3: ASSAGTPSSYEQY
V: TRBV11-2

CDR3: ASKTTSGGTDTQY
V: TRBV2

CDR3: ASTNSEGNQPQH
V: TRBV19

CDR3: ASSELMGQNEKLF
V: TRBV2

CDR3: ASSGNRGRYNGELF
V: TRBV19